The 21 T cell receptor beta chains below were found in one sample sequenced in a study of cytomegalovirus exposure and HLA in healthy donors. Both 60 Vbeta primers and 13 Jbeta primers went into the PCR. Data came from immunoSEQ multiplex PCR; TCRdb stores just in-frame clones and leaves some out. The sample comprises fewer than 200,000 clones, more than 65% of which are singletons, and roughly 1.5% rests with the top ten. Sequencing was carried out using PBMCs. The source is a male donor in good health and CMV-seronegative.

V gene TRBV6-5 combines with J gene TRBJ2-7; 7 bases are shared with TRBD1. Germline CDR1 MNHEY, CDR2 SVGAGI. V dropped 5 bases and J dropped 0; count of bases not matched to a gene: 4. The CDR3 totals 14 residues. The DNA of the CDR3 is TGTGCCAGCAGTCCGCCAGGGGGCTCCTACGAGCAGTACTTC. It yields the protein CASSPPGGSYEQYF.

This chain links TRBV5-1 with TRBJ2-1; 9 nucleotides line up with TRBD2. This CDR3 spans 16 amino acids. In germline, CDR1 is SGHRS, CDR2 YFSETQ. J lost 9 bases, V lost 5 bases, and 15 bases had no gene match. This CDR3 is CASSQGAGGNMGEQFF. The CDR3 DNA reads TGCGCCAGCAGTCAAGGAGCGGGAGGTAACATGGGTGAGCAGTTCTTC.

The genes are TRBV7-3 and TRBJ2-1; D may be TRBD2 (6 bases). CDR1 SGHTA and CDR2 FQGTGA come from the germline V gene. V lost 3 bases to trimming and J lost 0 bases, with 12 bases between them. CDR3 length: 16 amino acids. The CDR3 region is CASSFGAGVSYNEQFF. The CDR3 bases are TGTGCCAGCAGCTTTGGAGCGGGCGTCTCCTACAATGAGCAGTTCTTC.

V and J are TRBV20-1 and TRBJ2-7; D gene ambiguous. V was pared by 3 bases and J by 5 bases, with 8 bases between. CDR3 length: 11 amino acids. The germline gives CDR1 DFQATT, CDR2 SNEGSKA (reference sequence). The CDR3 loop is CSASPGDEQYF. The CDR3 DNA reads TGCAGTGCTAGTCCTGGAGACGAGCAGTACTTC.

The chain carries TRBV19 and TRBJ1-5; 8 bases map to TRBD1. The length of the CDR3 is 13 residues. Per the germline V gene, CDR1 is LNHDA and CDR2 is SQIVND (reference sequence). V trimming: 5 bases; J trimming: 5 bases; junction bases outside the gene matches: 2. CDR3 sequence (DNA): TGTGCCAGTAGTCCGACAGGGGATCAGCCCCAGCATTTT. Translating it yields CASSPTGDQPQHF.

The chain joins TRBV7-3 to TRBJ1-2; D is undetermined. Germline values: CDR1 SGHTA, CDR2 FQGTGA. Trimming took off 3 bases at V and 3 bases at J, with 8 bases between the two ends. The CDR3 has 13 residues. CDR3 in DNA: TGTGCCAGCAGCTTGGGCGGGGACTATGGCTACACCTTC. Translated, it gives CASSLGGDYGYTF.

V is TRBV2 and J is TRBJ2-7, with 8 bases lining up with TRBD1. This CDR3 comprises 14 residues. Germline-derived CDR1 and CDR2 are SNHLY and FYNNEI. V lost 5 bases, J lost 5 bases, and 8 bases stayed unmatched. This CDR3 reads CASSWTGRIDEQYF. CDR3 sequence (DNA): TGTGCCAGCAGTTGGACAGGGAGAATCGACGAGCAGTACTTC.

The V call is TRBV18, the J call TRBJ2-1; 14 bases line up with TRBD2. Germline assignment: CDR1 KGHSH and CDR2 LQKENI. Trimming at V came to 2 bases and at J to 12 bases, leaving 9 bases not matched to a gene. The CDR3 is made up of 16 amino acids. The CDR3 protein is CASSPAGLAGGRGQFF. CDR3 nucleotides: TGTGCCAGCTCACCAGCCGGACTAGCGGGAGGTAGGGGGCAGTTCTTC.

This chain joins TRBV5-4 and TRBJ2-5; TRBD2 aligns across 14 bases. From germline, CDR1 is SGHNT and CDR2 YYREEE (reference sequence). The CDR3 is made up of 16 amino acids. V trimming: 4 bases; J trimming: 4 bases; junction bases outside the gene matches: 6. In DNA form, the CDR3 reads TGTGCCAGCAGCCCAGGACTAGCGGGGGGAGGAGAGACCCAGTACTTC. It specifies CASSPGLAGGGETQYF.

The chain joins TRBV19 to TRBJ1-5; perhaps TRBD1 as D (5 bases). V gave up 4 bases and J gave up 1 base, with 17 bases separating them. There are 17 residues in the CDR3. The germline V gene has CDR1 LNHDA and CDR2 SQIVND (reference sequence). As DNA, the CDR3 is TGTGCCAGTAGTACCCCAGGAGGCGGGGGGAGCAATCAGCCCCAGCATTTT. Its protein product is CASSTPGGGGSNQPQHF. Full variable domain (remainder filled in from reference TRBV19 and TRBJ1-5): DGGITQSPKYLFRKEGQNVTLSCEQNLNHDAMYWYRQDPGQGLRLIYYSQIVNDFQKGDIAEGYSVSREKKESFPLTVTSAQKNPTAFYLCASSTPGGGGSNQPQHFGDGTRLSIL.

The chain joins TRBV4-1 to TRBJ1-1; perhaps TRBD1 as D (5 bases). The V end lost 5 bases, the J end lost 10 bases, and 17 bases lay between the germline ends. Germline CDR1 and CDR2: MGHRA and YSYEKL. The CDR3 is 13 amino acids. CDR3 coding DNA: TGCGCCAGCAGCTGGGGCAGCTCGGGTGGAGCTTTCTTT. Encoded protein: CASSWGSSGGAFF.

The genes are TRBV6-6 and TRBJ2-5; 9 nucleotides align to TRBD2. This CDR3 contains 14 residues. V trimming: 10 bases; J trimming: 1 base; junction bases outside the gene matches: 7. CDR1 is MNHNY and CDR2 is SVGAGI in the germline V gene (reference sequence). The CDR3: CATLTAGGQETQYF. In DNA form, the CDR3 reads TGTGCCACCCTAACAGCGGGAGGCCAAGAGACCCAGTACTTC.

This chain uses TRBV5-1 with TRBJ2-5, with 10 bases lining up with TRBD2. Trimming at V came to 0 bases and at J to 5 bases, leaving 4 bases not matched to a gene. CDR3 length: 15 residues. Germline V lookup: CDR1 SGHRS, CDR2 YFSETQ. CDR3 in amino acids: CASSLASSGSETQYF. CDR3 sequence (DNA): TGCGCCAGCAGCTTGGCGTCTAGCGGGAGCGAGACCCAGTACTTC.

The genes are TRBV30 and TRBJ1-5; 7 bases fit TRBD1. The CDR3 consists of 16 residues. From germline, CDR1 is GTSNPN and CDR2 SVGIG (reference sequence). J was trimmed by 2 bases and V by 2 bases; bases with no gene match: 9. CDR3 sequence: CAWSIRQGKGNQPQHF. As DNA, the CDR3 is TGTGCCTGGAGTATTAGACAGGGTAAGGGCAATCAGCCCCAGCATTTT.

This rearrangement joins TRBV15 to TRBJ1-6, with D possibly TRBD1 on 5 matching bases. The CDR3 covers 14 residues. Germline V gives CDR1 LNHNV, CDR2 YYDKDF (reference sequence). The ends were cut back, 0 bases at V and 7 bases at J, with 7 bases in the middle. CDR3 nucleotides: TGTGCCACCAGCAGAGATGGGGCGAATTCACCCCTCCACTTT. Amino acids: CATSRDGANSPLHF.

This chain links TRBV6-1 with TRBJ1-5, with D hard to call. V gave up 4 bases and J gave up 2 bases, with 6 bases separating them. Looked up from germline, CDR1 is MNHNS and CDR2 is SASEGT. The CDR3 covers 13 residues. Here the CDR3 DNA reads TGTGCCAGCAGTGCCCTAGGCAATCAGCCCCAGCATTTT. This sequence encodes CASSALGNQPQHF.

The chain links TRBV2 to TRBJ1-5, with TRBD1 matching 10 bases. Trimming took 8 bases from V and 0 from J; bases not matched to a gene: 7. The CDR3 extends over 16 amino acids. The V gene's germline CDR1 is SNHLY and CDR2 FYNNEI. This chain's CDR3 is CASGDRGGNSNQPQHF. DNA of the CDR3: TGTGCCAGCGGGGACAGGGGTGGCAATAGCAATCAGCCCCAGCATTTT.

J is TRBJ1-1 and V is TRBV28; 7 bases are shared with TRBD1. Unmatched junction bases numbered 3, after V lost 3 bases and J lost 5 bases. The CDR3 contains 13 residues. The germline CDR1 and CDR2 sequences are MDHEN and SYDVKM. The CDR3 region is CASSFRGLTEAFF. The CDR3 bases are TGTGCCAGCAGTTTTAGGGGGCTAACTGAAGCTTTCTTT.

The chain recombines TRBV4-2 with TRBJ1-2, with 9 bases matching TRBD1. The CDR3 is 14 amino acids. Germline-derived CDR1 and CDR2 are LGHNA and YNFKEQ. The V and J ends lost 4 bases and 5 bases, in that order; junction bases with no gene match: 5. The CDR3 loop is CASSRTGGEYGYTF. For the CDR3, the DNA is TGTGCCAGCAGCCGAACAGGGGGCGAGTATGGCTACACCTTC.

The chain joins TRBV28 to TRBJ2-1, with 10 nucleotides matching TRBD2. Losses at the gene ends were 3 bases for V and 5 bases for J; bases not matched to a gene: 16. CDR1 is MDHEN and CDR2 is SYDVKM in the germline V gene. The CDR3 is 19 residues long. The CDR3 reads CASSFSPFGRSGRDNEQFF. In DNA form, the CDR3 reads TGTGCCAGCAGTTTTTCACCTTTCGGGCGAAGCGGGAGGGACAATGAGCAGTTCTTC.

The chain links TRBV18 to TRBJ1-5; 8 nucleotides agree with TRBD1. The CDR3 contains 13 residues. The germline V gene has CDR1 KGHSH and CDR2 LQKENI. Trimming cost V 5 bases and J 7 bases; bases outside gene matches: 4. CDR3: CASSTDRAQPQHF. The CDR3 DNA sequence: TGTGCCAGCTCAACGGACAGGGCCCAGCCCCAGCATTTT.